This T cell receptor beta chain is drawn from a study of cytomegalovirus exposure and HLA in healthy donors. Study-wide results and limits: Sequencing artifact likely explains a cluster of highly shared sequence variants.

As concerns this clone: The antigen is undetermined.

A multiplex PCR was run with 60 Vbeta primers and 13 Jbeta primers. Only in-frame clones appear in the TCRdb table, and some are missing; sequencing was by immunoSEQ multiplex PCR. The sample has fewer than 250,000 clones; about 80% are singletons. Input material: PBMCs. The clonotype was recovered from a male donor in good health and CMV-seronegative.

The CDR3 DNA is TGTGCCTGGAGAGAGACAGGGGGTACTAATGAGCAGTTCTTC. This translates into CAWRETGGTNEQFF. The chain couples TRBV30 to TRBJ2-1, with 9 bases identical to TRBD1. CDR1 is GTSNPN and CDR2 is SVGIG in the germline V gene (reference sequence). CDR3 length: 14 amino acids. The junction had 7 bases not matched to a gene; V was cut back by 3 bases and J by 7 bases.